Listed below are T cell receptor beta chains from one sample, sequenced in a study of blood T cell repertoires in COVID-19. Assay: immunoSEQ multiplex PCR; the TCRdb copy retains only in-frame clones and omits some. This sample carries roughly 500,000 clones, 75% to 90% of them seen once, and the ten largest clones take 3% to 4%. What was sequenced was peripheral blood. The receptors shown here come from a human donor in a cohort sampled during active COVID-19. Each CDR3 is given with its conserved first and last residue. The D gene is left open where the match is weak. The size entry is marked missing in some rows and otherwise reads once, few, many or a size class.

j_gene: TRBJ2-5; d_gene: -; v_gene: TRBV4-3; abundance: -; CDR3aa: CASSQVYGSTGEETQYF; CDR3nt: TGCGCCAGCAGCCAAGTCTACGGGTCAACAGGTGAGGAGACCCAGTACTTC
j_gene: TRBJ2-3; d_gene: TRBD1; v_gene: TRBV7-3; abundance: -; CDR3aa: CASSFDRGPTDTQYF; CDR3nt: TGTGCCAGCAGCTTCGACAGGGGGCCCACAGATACGCAGTATTTT
j_gene: TRBJ2-3; d_gene: TRBD1; v_gene: TRBV5-1; abundance: -; CDR3aa: CASSRGQGAVTDTQYF; CDR3nt: TGCGCCAGCAGCCGGGGACAGGGGGCAGTAACAGATACGCAGTATTTT
j_gene: TRBJ2-1; d_gene: TRBD2; v_gene: TRBV7-2; abundance: -; CDR3aa: CASSLAKIAGAESSYNEQFF; CDR3nt: TGTGCCAGCAGCTTAGCCAAGATAGCGGGAGCAGAGAGCTCCTACAATGAGCAGTTCTTC
j_gene: TRBJ2-7; d_gene: -; v_gene: TRBV6-6; abundance: -; CDR3aa: CASSPSLEQYF; CDR3nt: TGTGCCAGCAGTCCTTCCCTCGAGCAGTACTTC
j_gene: TRBJ1-4; d_gene: -; v_gene: TRBV9; abundance: -; CDR3aa: CASSPGQTTNEKLFF; CDR3nt: TGTGCCAGCAGCCCCGGACAGACAACTAATGAAAAACTGTTTTTT
j_gene: TRBJ2-5; d_gene: -; v_gene: TRBV7-8; abundance: -; CDR3aa: CASSLDPVPQETQYF; CDR3nt: TGTGCCAGCAGCTTAGATCCGGTACCCCAAGAGACCCAGTACTTC
j_gene: TRBJ2-5; d_gene: -; v_gene: TRBV3-1/TRBV3-2; abundance: -; CDR3aa: CASSHSETQYF; CDR3nt: TGTGCCAGCAGCCACTCAGAGACCCAGTACTTC
j_gene: TRBJ2-1; d_gene: -; v_gene: TRBV30; abundance: -; CDR3aa: CAWNQGTAYNEQFF; CDR3nt: TGTGCCTGGAATCAGGGGACGGCCTACAATGAGCAGTTCTTC
j_gene: TRBJ2-2; d_gene: TRBD1; v_gene: TRBV10-3; abundance: -; CDR3aa: CAIRMMDRGNTGELFF; CDR3nt: TGTGCCATCAGGATGATGGACAGGGGGAACACCGGGGAGCTGTTTTTT
j_gene: TRBJ2-7; d_gene: TRBD1; v_gene: TRBV30; abundance: -; CDR3aa: CAWTLTDRAHEQYF; CDR3nt: TGTGCCTGGACCCTTACCGACAGGGCCCACGAGCAGTACTTC
j_gene: TRBJ2-7; d_gene: -; v_gene: TRBV5-8; abundance: -; CDR3aa: CASSFRSEQYF; CDR3nt: TGTGCCAGCAGCTTCCGCAGTGAGCAGTACTTC
j_gene: TRBJ2-2; d_gene: -; v_gene: TRBV14; abundance: -; CDR3aa: CASSQGRGHGELFF; CDR3nt: TGTGCCAGCAGCCAAGGAAGGGGACACGGGGAGCTGTTTTTT
j_gene: TRBJ2-1; d_gene: TRBD2; v_gene: TRBV3-1/TRBV3-2; abundance: once; CDR3aa: CASSQFGLAGVDEQFF; CDR3nt: TGTGCCAGCAGCCAATTCGGACTAGCGGGAGTTGATGAGCAGTTCTTC
j_gene: TRBJ2-7; d_gene: TRBD1; v_gene: TRBV28; abundance: -; CDR3aa: CASSGQAEEQYF; CDR3nt: TGTGCCAGCAGTGGACAGGCAGAAGAGCAGTACTTC
j_gene: TRBJ2-3; d_gene: -; v_gene: TRBV27; abundance: -; CDR3aa: CARALPQGKGELAQVDTQYF; CDR3nt: TGTGCCAGAGCGTTACCCCAAGGTAAGGGAGAACTAGCACAGGTAGATACGCAGTATTTT
j_gene: TRBJ1-1; d_gene: TRBD1; v_gene: TRBV7-3; abundance: -; CDR3aa: CASSRQGVNTEAFF; CDR3nt: TGTGCCAGCAGCCGACAGGGGGTTAACACTGAAGCTTTCTTT
j_gene: TRBJ2-5; d_gene: TRBD2; v_gene: TRBV11-3; abundance: -; CDR3aa: CASSFTGGVQYF; CDR3nt: TGTGCCAGCAGCTTTACGGGAGGGGTCCAGTACTTC
j_gene: TRBJ2-7; d_gene: TRBD2; v_gene: TRBV6-5; abundance: -; CDR3aa: CASKGAGAPGEQYF; CDR3nt: TGTGCCAGCAAAGGAGCGGGAGCCCCCGGGGAGCAGTACTTC
j_gene: TRBJ2-5; d_gene: TRBD2; v_gene: TRBV24-1; abundance: -; CDR3aa: CATSDLQREVQETQYF; CDR3nt: TGTGCCACCAGTGATCTACAGCGGGAGGTTCAGGAGACCCAGTACTTC
j_gene: TRBJ1-5; d_gene: TRBD1; v_gene: TRBV30; abundance: -; CDR3aa: CAWSVSRQGDQPQHF; CDR3nt: TGTGCCTGGAGTGTCAGTCGGCAGGGGGATCAGCCCCAGCATTTT
j_gene: TRBJ2-4; d_gene: -; v_gene: TRBV7-9; abundance: -; CDR3aa: CASSNAGLAKNIQYF; CDR3nt: TGTGCCAGCAGTAACGCGGGATTAGCCAAAAACATTCAGTACTTC
j_gene: TRBJ2-5; d_gene: TRBD1; v_gene: TRBV4-2; abundance: -; CDR3aa: CASSPGQGATETQYF; CDR3nt: TGTGCCAGCAGCCCCGGACAGGGGGCGACGGAGACCCAGTACTTC
j_gene: TRBJ1-5; d_gene: -; v_gene: TRBV4-1; abundance: -; CDR3aa: CASSQVERGLSQPQHF; CDR3nt: TGCGCCAGCAGCCAAGTGGAAAGGGGACTCAGTCAGCCCCAGCATTTT
j_gene: TRBJ2-3; d_gene: TRBD2; v_gene: TRBV10-3; abundance: -; CDR3aa: CAIAGGPNDTQYF; CDR3nt: TGTGCCATCGCGGGAGGGCCAAATGATACGCAGTATTTT
j_gene: TRBJ2-1; d_gene: TRBD1; v_gene: TRBV6-4; abundance: -; CDR3aa: CASSRDRGPNEQFF; CDR3nt: TGTGCCAGCAGCCGGGACAGGGGGCCAAATGAGCAGTTCTTC
j_gene: TRBJ1-6; d_gene: TRBD1; v_gene: TRBV27; abundance: -; CDR3aa: CASRPGQDNSPLHF; CDR3nt: TGTGCCAGCAGACCGGGACAGGATAATTCACCCCTCCACTTT
j_gene: TRBJ1-3; d_gene: -; v_gene: TRBV7-2; abundance: -; CDR3aa: CASSLAHVGGNTIYF; CDR3nt: TGTGCCAGCAGCTTAGCACACGTTGGTGGAAACACCATATATTTT
j_gene: TRBJ1-1; d_gene: -; v_gene: TRBV6-2/TRBV6-3; abundance: once; CDR3aa: CASSYLLGPGTEAFF; CDR3nt: TGTGCCAGCAGTTATCTTTTGGGTCCGGGCACTGAAGCTTTCTTT
j_gene: TRBJ2-1; d_gene: TRBD2; v_gene: TRBV24-1; abundance: -; CDR3aa: CATSDLAGGRNEQFF; CDR3nt: TGTGCCACCAGTGACCTAGCGGGAGGGCGGAATGAGCAGTTCTTC
j_gene: TRBJ1-1; d_gene: TRBD1; v_gene: TRBV19; abundance: -; CDR3aa: CASSPRTGRAFF; CDR3nt: TGTGCCAGTAGCCCCAGGACAGGGAGGGCTTTCTTT
j_gene: TRBJ2-5; d_gene: TRBD2; v_gene: TRBV3-1/TRBV3-2; abundance: -; CDR3aa: CASSQSRGLAGFWTQYF; CDR3nt: TGTGCCAGCAGCCAATCTAGAGGGCTAGCGGGATTTTGGACCCAGTACTTC
j_gene: TRBJ2-1; d_gene: TRBD1; v_gene: TRBV18; abundance: -; CDR3aa: CASSLVRGTGGNEQFF; CDR3nt: TGTGCCAGCTCACTCGTCCGAGGGACAGGGGGCAATGAGCAGTTCTTC
j_gene: TRBJ2-3; d_gene: -; v_gene: TRBV12-3/TRBV12-4; abundance: -; CDR3aa: CASRRTTDTQYF; CDR3nt: TGTGCCAGCCGACGGACTACAGATACGCAGTATTTT
j_gene: TRBJ1-2; d_gene: -; v_gene: TRBV7-3; abundance: -; CDR3aa: CASSPERGYGYTF; CDR3nt: TGTGCCAGCAGCCCTGAGCGGGGCTATGGCTACACCTTC
j_gene: TRBJ2-3; d_gene: -; v_gene: TRBV12-3/TRBV12-4; abundance: -; CDR3aa: CASSLTGDTQYF; CDR3nt: TGTGCCAGCAGTTTAACGGGGGATACGCAGTATTTT
j_gene: TRBJ2-1; d_gene: -; v_gene: TRBV6-5; abundance: -; CDR3aa: CASGGEVYNEQFF; CDR3nt: TGTGCCAGCGGGGGCGAGGTCTACAATGAGCAGTTCTTC
j_gene: TRBJ1-4; d_gene: TRBD1; v_gene: TRBV7-9; abundance: -; CDR3aa: CASSRMDRTNEKLFF; CDR3nt: TGTGCCAGCAGCAGAATGGACAGGACGAATGAAAAACTGTTTTTT
j_gene: TRBJ2-7; d_gene: TRBD2; v_gene: TRBV6-2/TRBV6-3; abundance: -; CDR3aa: CASSPGGAGGYEQYF; CDR3nt: TGTGCCAGCAGTCCCGGGGGTGCGGGAGGCTACGAGCAGTACTTC
j_gene: TRBJ1-2; d_gene: -; v_gene: TRBV7-3; abundance: -; CDR3aa: CASSPGAANYGYTF; CDR3nt: TGTGCCAGCAGCCCGGGAGCCGCTAACTATGGCTACACCTTC
j_gene: TRBJ2-5; d_gene: -; v_gene: TRBV7-2; abundance: -; CDR3aa: CASSSQTSLWETQYF; CDR3nt: TGTGCCAGCAGCTCGCAAACTAGTCTGTGGGAGACCCAGTACTTC
j_gene: TRBJ2-6; d_gene: -; v_gene: TRBV7-8; abundance: -; CDR3aa: CASSLERASGANVLTF; CDR3nt: TGTGCCAGCAGCTTAGAGCGCGCCTCTGGGGCCAACGTCCTGACTTTC
j_gene: TRBJ1-1; d_gene: TRBD1; v_gene: TRBV7-9; abundance: -; CDR3aa: CASKLGRGIEKTEAFF; CDR3nt: TGTGCCAGCAAGCTGGGCAGGGGGATAGAGAAGACTGAAGCTTTCTTT
j_gene: TRBJ2-1; d_gene: TRBD2; v_gene: TRBV9; abundance: -; CDR3aa: CASSFRSGTYNEQFF; CDR3nt: TGTGCCAGCAGCTTCCGTAGCGGGACTTACAATGAGCAGTTCTTC
j_gene: TRBJ2-7; d_gene: TRBD1; v_gene: TRBV30; abundance: -; CDR3aa: CAWSAGTGGYEQYF; CDR3nt: TGTGCCTGGAGCGCCGGGACAGGGGGCTACGAGCAGTACTTC
j_gene: TRBJ1-6; d_gene: -; v_gene: TRBV10-3; abundance: -; CDR3aa: CAISESPVNSPLHF; CDR3nt: TGTGCCATCAGTGAGTCGCCGGTCAATTCACCCCTCCACTTT
j_gene: TRBJ2-3; d_gene: -; v_gene: TRBV11-3; abundance: -; CDR3aa: CASSLFGGSTDTQYF; CDR3nt: TGTGCCAGCAGCTTATTTGGCGGTTCCACAGATACGCAGTATTTT
j_gene: TRBJ2-7; d_gene: -; v_gene: TRBV28; abundance: -; CDR3aa: CASSQPRGGEQYF; CDR3nt: TGTGCCAGCAGTCAACCCAGAGGGGGAGAGCAGTACTTC
j_gene: TRBJ1-5; d_gene: -; v_gene: TRBV19; abundance: -; CDR3aa: CASSIVARASNQPQHF; CDR3nt: TGTGCCAGTAGTATAGTTGCCAGGGCGTCTAATCAGCCCCAGCATTTT
j_gene: TRBJ1-2; d_gene: TRBD1; v_gene: TRBV29-1; abundance: -; CDR3aa: CSVGAGQLNGYTF; CDR3nt: TGCAGCGTTGGGGCGGGACAGTTAAATGGCTACACCTTC
j_gene: TRBJ2-2; d_gene: TRBD1; v_gene: TRBV2; abundance: few; CDR3aa: CASSGSGTGDTGELFF; CDR3nt: TGTGCCAGCAGTGGATCCGGGACAGGGGATACCGGGGAGCTGTTTTTT
j_gene: TRBJ1-1; d_gene: TRBD1; v_gene: TRBV7-3; abundance: -; CDR3aa: CASSRQGSTEAFF; CDR3nt: TGTGCCAGCAGCCGACAGGGGAGCACTGAAGCTTTCTTT
j_gene: TRBJ2-1; d_gene: -; v_gene: TRBV12-5; abundance: -; CDR3aa: CASVVGGTYNEQFF; CDR3nt: TGTGCTAGTGTTGTCGGCGGGACTTACAATGAGCAGTTCTTC
j_gene: TRBJ2-5; d_gene: TRBD2; v_gene: TRBV4-1; abundance: -; CDR3aa: CASSQDSGRAGTQYF; CDR3nt: TGCGCCAGCAGCCAAGACAGCGGGAGGGCGGGGACCCAGTACTTC
j_gene: TRBJ2-1; d_gene: -; v_gene: TRBV7-2; abundance: once; CDR3aa: CASSFLAGRNEQFF; CDR3nt: TGTGCCAGCAGCTTCTTGGCGGGGAGGAATGAGCAGTTCTTC